The rows below give T cell receptor beta chains drawn from one sample of a study of T cell repertoires in cytomegalovirus infection. One entry per CDR3 protein results from TCRdb running MiXCR on the reads. Of approximately 290,000 distinct CDR3 sequences listed, about 26% are singletons. Sequencing was performed on PBMCs. These receptor sequences come from a human donor in good health (CMV status not recorded). Some clones in this sample may be carry-over from other donors' samples. The CDR3 runs from the conserved cysteine through the conserved F or W. D genes are given only for firm matches. Clone size is given for some rows only: seen once, a few or many times, or a class if the clone is expanded.

clone size	V gene	D gene	J gene	CDR3 DNA	CDR3 protein
many	TRBV7-2	TRBD1	TRBJ2-1	TGTGCCAGCAGCTTTCGGACAGGGGCGGTCGGCAATGAGCAGTTCTTC	CASSFRTGAVGNEQFF
many	TRBV7-8	.	TRBJ2-7	TGTGCCAGCAGCTTAGGGGGCGGGTTATCCTACGAGCAGTACTTC	CASSLGGGLSYEQYF
.	TRBV20-1	.	TRBJ2-3	TGCAGTGCTAGAAAAGTAGGGGAGGTCCACACAGATACGCAGTATTTT	CSARKVGEVHTDTQYF
many	TRBV5-4	TRBD1	TRBJ1-2	TGTGCCAGCAGCCAGTCACAGGGGCTTGGCTACACCTTC	CASSQSQGLGYTF
.	TRBV6-1	.	TRBJ2-7	TGTGCCAGCACCCGCTACGCCTCGGACGAGCAGTACTTC	CASTRYASDEQYF
.	TRBV5-1	.	TRBJ1-2	TGCGCCAGCAGCTCGGATGTGGGAAGTGGCTACACCTTC	CASSSDVGSGYTF
.	TRBV20-1	TRBD2	TRBJ2-1	TGCAGTGCTAGCGGGGGGGCTGGCGATGAGCAGTTCTTC	CSASGGAGDEQFF
many	TRBV11-2	TRBD1	TRBJ2-1	TGTGCCAGCAGCTCGTGGGCTATTGCAGGGGGCCATGAGCAGTTCTTC	CASSSWAIAGGHEQFF
few	TRBV7-2	TRBD2	TRBJ2-5	TGTGCCAGCAGCTTCGGACTAGCGGGCCAAGAGACCCAGTACTTC	CASSFGLAGQETQYF
.	TRBV6-2/TRBV6-3	.	TRBJ2-5	TGTGCCAGCAGTTACTCGACCTGGGACCAAGAGACCCAGTACTTC	CASSYSTWDQETQYF
many	TRBV19	.	TRBJ2-7	TGTGCCAGTAGTATAGCTGCCAGGGAGACCTACGAGCAGTACTTC	CASSIAARETYEQYF
.	TRBV15	.	TRBJ2-7	TGTGCCACCAGCAGAGATAACCACGAGCAGTACTTC	CATSRDNHEQYF
many	TRBV5-1	.	TRBJ2-1	TGCGCCAGCAGCCCGGAGGGGCGCCTCTCCTACAATGAGCAGTTCTTC	CASSPEGRLSYNEQFF
many	TRBV7-2	.	TRBJ1-4	TGTGCCAGCAGCTTTGACCCGCTCGGGACCGCAAGAAGCGCAAGAGAAAAACTGTTTTTT	CASSFDPLGTARSAREKLFF
few	TRBV6-1	.	TRBJ2-3	TGTGCCAGCAGTGAAGGACCGGGGTCAGATACGCAGTATTTT	CASSEGPGSDTQYF
.	TRBV20-1	.	TRBJ2-7	TGCAGCTCCCAGTGGGGGATGGACTACGAGCAGTACTTC	CSSQWGMDYEQYF
many	TRBV11-2	.	TRBJ2-1	TGTGCCAGCAGCCAAGACAGGAACAATGAGCAGTTCTTC	CASSQDRNNEQFF
many	TRBV12-3/TRBV12-4	.	TRBJ1-2	TGTGCCAGCAGTTCCTCTAACAGCTATGGCTACACCTTC	CASSSSNSYGYTF
many	TRBV7-2	TRBD1	TRBJ2-7	TGTGCCAGCAGCCAAAGAACAGGGGGACTCTTCTACGAGCAGTACTTC	CASSQRTGGLFYEQYF
.	TRBV7-2	TRBD2	TRBJ2-3	TGTGCCAGCAGCTCTTGGGCGGGAGGCGCAGATACGCAGTATTTT	CASSSWAGGADTQYF
.	TRBV6-2/TRBV6-3	TRBD1	TRBJ2-1	TGTGCCAGCATCCGGGACAGGGCCTACAATGAGCAGTTCTTC	CASIRDRAYNEQFF
.	TRBV29-1	TRBD1	TRBJ2-5	TGCAGCGTTGAAGTGGGGGACAGGTCAATGCCGACCCAGTACTTC	CSVEVGDRSMPTQYF
few	TRBV10-3	.	TRBJ1-6	TGTGCCATCAGTGAAAATAGGGAGGTTTCACCCCTCCACTTT	CAISENREVSPLHF
.	TRBV28	TRBD1	TRBJ2-7	TGTGCCAGCAGAACCGGGACAGTTGCCTACGAGCAGTACTTC	CASRTGTVAYEQYF
.	TRBV5-1	TRBD2	TRBJ2-1	TGCGCCAGCAGCTTAATGCTAGCGGACAATGAGCAGTTCTTC	CASSLMLADNEQFF
few	TRBV28	.	TRBJ1-2	TGTGCCAGCAGTTTCGGGTCCCAGGGCCTCTATGGCTACACCTTC	CASSFGSQGLYGYTF
few	TRBV7-2	TRBD2	TRBJ2-5	TGTGCCAGCAGCTTGACCCGGACTAGCGGGAGTTACGAGACCCAGTACTTC	CASSLTRTSGSYETQYF
once	TRBV6-6	TRBD1	TRBJ1-4	TGTGCCAGCATCATCGACAGGGGACCGGGTGAAAAACTGTTTTTT	CASIIDRGPGEKLFF
few	TRBV11-3	TRBD2	TRBJ2-3	TGTGCCAGCAGCTTAGGAATTAGCGGGAGGTTCACAGATACGCAGTATTTT	CASSLGISGRFTDTQYF
.	TRBV6-2/TRBV6-3	.	TRBJ2-6	TGTGCCAGCACCCCCTTTAGGGGGGCCCTCTCTGGGGCCAACGTCCTGACTTTC	CASTPFRGALSGANVLTF
many	TRBV7-6	.	TRBJ2-1	TGTGCCAGCAGCTTCCTACTAGGCAATGAGCAGTTCTTC	CASSFLLGNEQFF
.	TRBV20-1	.	TRBJ1-4	TGCAGTGCTTATGAGGGCGGGGAAAAACTGTTTTTT	CSAYEGGEKLFF
.	TRBV5-6	.	TRBJ1-2	TGTGCCAGCAGCCCTCTTGGTCCTGAGGGCTACACCTTC	CASSPLGPEGYTF
few	TRBV3-1	TRBD1	TRBJ1-2	TGTGCCAGCAGCCGACGACAGGGTACGGCCGGCTACACCTTC	CASSRRQGTAGYTF
few	TRBV12-3/TRBV12-4	TRBD1	TRBJ1-6	TGTGCCAGCAGTTCTTGGACAGGGGGGAATTCACCCCTCCACTTT	CASSSWTGGNSPLHF
once	TRBV4-1	.	TRBJ2-7	TGCGCCAGCAGCCAAATTTTAGCTCCCGAGCAGTACTTC	CASSQILAPEQYF
few	TRBV20-1	.	TRBJ1-5	TGCAGTGCCGCTCGGGGTGAGAGCAATCAGCCCCAGCATTTT	CSAARGESNQPQHF
.	TRBV28	TRBD2	TRBJ2-7	TGTGCCAGCGGACTAGCGGGATTGACAACCTACGAGCAGTACTTC	CASGLAGLTTYEQYF
few	TRBV7-9	.	TRBJ2-4	TGTGCCAGCAGCCCCTCGGGGGGCGATAACATTCAGTACTTC	CASSPSGGDNIQYF
few	TRBV28	.	TRBJ1-1	TGTGCCAGCAGTTCACCTGGTCTCAGGGGTGATGCTTTCTTT	CASSSPGLRGDAFF
.	TRBV7-8	.	TRBJ1-1	TGTGCCAGCAGCTTAGCGGCCCAGGGGAACACTGAAGCTTTCTTT	CASSLAAQGNTEAFF
few	TRBV27	.	TRBJ2-1	TGTGCCAGCAGTCCCAGGGGAAGCTACTACAATGAGCAGTTCTTC	CASSPRGSYYNEQFF
once	TRBV28	.	TRBJ1-5	TGTGCCAGCAGTTTACCCCGGACCAATCAGCCCCAGCATTTT	CASSLPRTNQPQHF
few	TRBV30	TRBD2	TRBJ2-7	TGTGCCTGGAGTGTACTCCGGGGGGCCTACGAGCAGTACTTC	CAWSVLRGAYEQYF
.	TRBV28	.	TRBJ2-6	TGTGCCAGCAGTTTCCCCGGGACACCGGCTTGGGCCAACGTCCTGACTTTC	CASSFPGTPAWANVLTF
.	TRBV7-2	.	TRBJ2-3	TGTGCCAGCAGCTCTCGCCGGACAGATACGCAGAATTTT	CASSSRRTDTQNF
.	TRBV10-3	.	TRBJ2-5	TGTGCCATCAGTGAGATTTCGGGCCTTGGGGAGACCCAGTACTTC	CAISEISGLGETQYF
many	TRBV19	.	TRBJ1-5	TGTGCCAGTAGTCATGGGCGAGATCAGCCCCAGCATTTT	CASSHGRDQPQHF
.	TRBV5-1	TRBD2	TRBJ2-7	TGCGCCAGCAGCTTGGGGACTAGCGGCCAATACGAGCAGTACTTC	CASSLGTSGQYEQYF
.	TRBV24-1	.	TRBJ2-1	TGTGCCACCAGTGAAAACTCAGGGGCCCTTTACAATGAGCAGTTCTTC	CATSENSGALYNEQFF
few	TRBV7-4	.	TRBJ2-5	TGTGCCAGCACCGGTCGGCCTGAGACCCAGTACTTC	CASTGRPETQYF